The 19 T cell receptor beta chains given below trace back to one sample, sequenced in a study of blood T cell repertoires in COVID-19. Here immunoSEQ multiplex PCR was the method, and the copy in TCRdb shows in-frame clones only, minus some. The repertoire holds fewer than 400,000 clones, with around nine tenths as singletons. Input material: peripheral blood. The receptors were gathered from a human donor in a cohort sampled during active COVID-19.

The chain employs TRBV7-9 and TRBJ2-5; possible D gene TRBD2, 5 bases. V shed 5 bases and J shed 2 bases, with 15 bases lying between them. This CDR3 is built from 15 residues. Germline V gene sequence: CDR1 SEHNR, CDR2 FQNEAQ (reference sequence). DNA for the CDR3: TGTGCCAGCAGCAACGACTACTCCCCACAAGAGACCCAGTACTTC. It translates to CASSNDYSPQETQYF.

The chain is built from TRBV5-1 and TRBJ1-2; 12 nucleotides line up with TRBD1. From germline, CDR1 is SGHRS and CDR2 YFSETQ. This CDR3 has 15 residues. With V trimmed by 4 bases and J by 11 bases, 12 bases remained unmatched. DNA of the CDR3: TGCGCCAGCAGCCCCGTCTTAGGGACAGGGGGCGCTTACACCTTC. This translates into CASSPVLGTGGAYTF. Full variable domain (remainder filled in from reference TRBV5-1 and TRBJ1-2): KAGVTQTPRYLIKTRGQQVTLSCSPISGHRSVSWYQQTPGQGLQFLFEYFSETQRNKGNFPGRFSGRQFSNSRSEMNVSTLELGDSALYLCASSPVLGTGGAYTFGSGTRLTVV.

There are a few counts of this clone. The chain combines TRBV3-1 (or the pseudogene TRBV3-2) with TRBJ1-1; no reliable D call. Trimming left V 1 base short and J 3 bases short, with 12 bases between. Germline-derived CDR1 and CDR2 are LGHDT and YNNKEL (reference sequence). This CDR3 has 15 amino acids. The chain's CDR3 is CASSQGYRGYTEAFF. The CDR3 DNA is TGTGCCAGCAGCCAAGGATATCGAGGGTACACTGAAGCTTTCTTT.

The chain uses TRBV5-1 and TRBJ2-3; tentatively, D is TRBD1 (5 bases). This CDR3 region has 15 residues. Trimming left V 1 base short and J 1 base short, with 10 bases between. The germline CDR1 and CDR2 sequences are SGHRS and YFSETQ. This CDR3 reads CASSLSVQGTDTQYF. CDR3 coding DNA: TGCGCCAGCAGCTTGTCGGTACAGGGCACAGATACGCAGTATTTT.

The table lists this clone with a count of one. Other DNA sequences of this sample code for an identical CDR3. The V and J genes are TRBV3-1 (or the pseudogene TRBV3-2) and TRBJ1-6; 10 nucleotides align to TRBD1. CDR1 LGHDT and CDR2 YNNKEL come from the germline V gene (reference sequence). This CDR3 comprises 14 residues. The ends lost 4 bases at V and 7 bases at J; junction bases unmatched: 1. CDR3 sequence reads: CASSRGQGNSPLHF. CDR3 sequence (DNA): TGTGCCAGCAGCCGGGGACAGGGGAATTCACCCCTCCACTTT.

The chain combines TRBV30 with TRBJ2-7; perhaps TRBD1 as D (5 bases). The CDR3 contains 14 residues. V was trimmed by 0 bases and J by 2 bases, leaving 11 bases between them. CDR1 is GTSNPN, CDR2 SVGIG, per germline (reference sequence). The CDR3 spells CAWSVSGATYEQYF. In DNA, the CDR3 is TGTGCCTGGAGTGTATCTGGGGCGACCTACGAGCAGTACTTC.

The CDR3 sequence is CASSIRANTGELFF. The CDR3 nucleotides read TGCGCCAGCAGCATCCGGGCGAACACCGGGGAGCTGTTTTTT. This sequence joins TRBV5-1 and TRBJ2-2, with D unclear. The V gene's germline CDR1 is SGHRS and CDR2 YFSETQ. The CDR3 is 14 residues long. Trimming left V 4 bases short and J 0 bases short, with 7 bases between.

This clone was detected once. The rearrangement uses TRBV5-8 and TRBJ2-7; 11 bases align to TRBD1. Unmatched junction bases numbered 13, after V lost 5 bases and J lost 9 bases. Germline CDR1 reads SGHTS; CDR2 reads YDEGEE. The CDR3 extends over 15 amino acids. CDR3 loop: CASRPSGTGGFGQYF. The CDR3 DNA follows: TGTGCCAGCAGGCCATCCGGGACAGGGGGATTTGGGCAGTACTTC.

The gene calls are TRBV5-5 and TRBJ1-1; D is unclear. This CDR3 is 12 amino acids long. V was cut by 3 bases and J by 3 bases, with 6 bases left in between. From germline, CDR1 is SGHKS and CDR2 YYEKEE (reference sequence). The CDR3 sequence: CASSWRDTEAFF. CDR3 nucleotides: TGTGCCAGCAGCTGGAGGGACACTGAAGCTTTCTTT.

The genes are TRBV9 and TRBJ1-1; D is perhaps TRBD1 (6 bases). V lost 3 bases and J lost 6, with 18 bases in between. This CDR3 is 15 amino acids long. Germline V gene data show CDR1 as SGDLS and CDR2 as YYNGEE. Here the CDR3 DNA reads TGTGCCAGCAGCGCCGGGACAACTAGGTTATCTGAAGCTTTCTTT. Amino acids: CASSAGTTRLSEAFF. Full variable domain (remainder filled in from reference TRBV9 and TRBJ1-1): DSGVTQTPKHLITATGQRVTLRCSPRSGDLSVYWYQQSLDQGLQFLIQYYNGEERAKGNILERFSAQQFPDLHSELNLSSLELGDSALYFCASSAGTTRLSEAFFGQGTRLTVV.

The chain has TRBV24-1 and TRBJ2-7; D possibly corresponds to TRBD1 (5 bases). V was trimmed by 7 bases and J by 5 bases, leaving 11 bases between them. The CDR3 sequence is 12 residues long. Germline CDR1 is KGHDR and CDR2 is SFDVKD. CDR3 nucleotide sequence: TGTGCCACCAGCGATAGGGGCAACGAGCAGTACTTC. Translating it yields CATSDRGNEQYF.

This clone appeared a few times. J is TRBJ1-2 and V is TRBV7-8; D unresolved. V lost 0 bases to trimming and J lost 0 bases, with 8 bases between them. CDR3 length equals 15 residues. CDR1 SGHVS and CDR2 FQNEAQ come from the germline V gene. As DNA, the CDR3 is TGTGCCAGCAGCTTAGCGGCCTTGGCTAACTATGGCTACACCTTC. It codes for CASSLAALANYGYTF.

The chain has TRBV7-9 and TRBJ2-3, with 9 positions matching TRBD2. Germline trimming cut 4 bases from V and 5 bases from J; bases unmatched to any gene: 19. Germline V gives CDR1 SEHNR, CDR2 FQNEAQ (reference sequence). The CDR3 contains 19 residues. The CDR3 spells CASSSPLETSGLTQDTQYF. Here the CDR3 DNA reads TGTGCCAGCAGCTCCCCCCTCGAGACTAGCGGCCTTACCCAAGATACGCAGTATTTT.

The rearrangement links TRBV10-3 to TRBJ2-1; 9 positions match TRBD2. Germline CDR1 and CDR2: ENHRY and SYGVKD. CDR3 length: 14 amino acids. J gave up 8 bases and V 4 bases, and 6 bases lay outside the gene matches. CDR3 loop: CAISGVTSGDEQFF. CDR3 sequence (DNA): TGTGCCATCAGTGGTGTGACTAGCGGCGATGAGCAGTTCTTC.

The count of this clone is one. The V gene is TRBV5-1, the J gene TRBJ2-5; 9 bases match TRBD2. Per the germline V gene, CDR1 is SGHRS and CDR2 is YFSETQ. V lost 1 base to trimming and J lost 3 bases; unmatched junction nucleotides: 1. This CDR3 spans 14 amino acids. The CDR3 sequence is CASSLRGREETQYF. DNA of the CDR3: TGCGCCAGCAGCTTGCGCGGGAGGGAAGAGACCCAGTACTTC.

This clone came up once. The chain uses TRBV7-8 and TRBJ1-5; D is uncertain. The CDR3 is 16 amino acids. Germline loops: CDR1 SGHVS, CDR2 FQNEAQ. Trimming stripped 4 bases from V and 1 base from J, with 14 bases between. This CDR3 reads CASSSGVGGSNQPQHF. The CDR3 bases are TGTGCCAGCAGCTCGGGTGTGGGTGGCAGCAATCAGCCCCAGCATTTT.

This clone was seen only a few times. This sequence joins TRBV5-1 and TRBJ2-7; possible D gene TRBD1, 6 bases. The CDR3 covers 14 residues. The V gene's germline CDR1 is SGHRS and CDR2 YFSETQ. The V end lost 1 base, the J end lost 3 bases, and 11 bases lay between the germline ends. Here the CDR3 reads CASSLTQGSYEQYF. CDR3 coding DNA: TGCGCCAGCAGCTTGACACAGGGCAGCTACGAGCAGTACTTC.

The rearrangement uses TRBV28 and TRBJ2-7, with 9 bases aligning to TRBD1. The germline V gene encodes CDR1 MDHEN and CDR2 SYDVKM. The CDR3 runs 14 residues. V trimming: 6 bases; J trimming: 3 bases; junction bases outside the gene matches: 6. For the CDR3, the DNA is TGTGCCAGCAGGGGGACAGGGATTCGCTACGAGCAGTACTTC. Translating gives CASRGTGIRYEQYF.

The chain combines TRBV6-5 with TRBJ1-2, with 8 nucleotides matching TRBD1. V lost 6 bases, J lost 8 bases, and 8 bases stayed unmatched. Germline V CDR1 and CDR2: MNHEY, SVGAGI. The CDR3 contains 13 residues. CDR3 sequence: CASRKQGARGYTF. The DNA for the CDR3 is TGTGCCAGCAGGAAGCAGGGGGCTAGGGGCTACACCTTC.